The sequence of this T cell receptor beta chain was determined in a study of shared clonotypes between healthy human individuals. This CDR3 has 15 amino acids. V trimming: 6 bases; J trimming: 3 bases; junction bases outside the gene matches: 6. From germline, CDR1 is LNHDA and CDR2 SQIVND (reference sequence). Using immunoSEQ multiplex PCR, the repertoire was profiled, and TCRdb retains in-frame clones only, with some absent. The sample carries around 510,000 clones, more than 95% recorded once. This receptor was identified in a woman aged 25 to 39 in good health. V is TRBV19 and J is TRBJ2-7, with 12 bases aligning to TRBD1. The sequencing sample was made of naive CD4+ T cells sorted from blood. This sample's subset: CD45RA+ positively selected. The chain's CDR3 is CASRSGQGANYEQYF. The CDR3 bases are TGTGCCAGTAGGTCGGGACAGGGGGCTAACTACGAGCAGTACTTC.